Detailed here is one TCR beta chain. In the study's own analysis: Amplifying reference gene primers gave estimates of nucleated cell counts. Method: immunoSEQ multiplex PCR; TCRdb's copy keeps in-frame clones and lacks some. V and J calls and clone size are as listed in that table; D and trimming were resolved from the DNA. The data contain approximately 68,000 clones, 65% to 90% of them singletons. The data originate from a study of blood T cell repertoires in COVID-19. Study-level background: Samples taken during acute and convalescent COVID-19 were collected in the United States, Italy and Spain. Sample material is recorded as cDNA or gDNA derived from T cells, B-cell-depleted T cells, or PBMCs.

The CDR3 is 13 amino acids. The germline V gene encodes CDR1 LNHDA and CDR2 SQIVND (reference sequence). The V end was cut by 3 bases, the J end by 6 bases, with 9 bases between. Sequences were obtained from peripheral blood. The chain combines TRBV19 with TRBJ1-5, with D tentatively TRBD1 (5 bases). This receptor was taken from a man in his 70s with active or convalescent COVID-19. CDR3 nucleotide sequence: TGTGCCAGTAGTATCTCCAGGGCTCAGCCCCAGCATTTT. Amino acid sequence: CASSISRAQPQHF.